Sequencing of this TCR beta chain was carried out in a study of early T cells in non-severe SARS-CoV-2 infection. This clonotype was seen many times. This CDR3 has 18 residues. Germline CDR1 reads LGHDT; CDR2 reads YNNKEL (reference sequence). Trimming took 0 bases from V and 0 from J, leaving 15 bases between them. The protocol attached unique molecular identifiers to individual cDNA molecules. TCRdb used MiXCR to reprocess the 5' RACE reads, holding one entry per CDR3 protein. The profile shows about 72,000 distinct CDR3 sequences, around 10% of them singletons. Sequencing was performed on whole blood, taken at baseline. The sequence was collected from an adult who was a healthcare worker with PCR-confirmed SARS-CoV-2 infection or an uninfected control (not recorded which). The genes are TRBV3-1 and TRBJ1-3; a possible D gene is TRBD1 (5 bases). CDR3 sequence (DNA): TGTGCCAGCAGCCAAGATCACGTAGAAGGGGCCTCTGGAAACACCATATATTTT. This codes for CASSQDHVEGASGNTIYF.